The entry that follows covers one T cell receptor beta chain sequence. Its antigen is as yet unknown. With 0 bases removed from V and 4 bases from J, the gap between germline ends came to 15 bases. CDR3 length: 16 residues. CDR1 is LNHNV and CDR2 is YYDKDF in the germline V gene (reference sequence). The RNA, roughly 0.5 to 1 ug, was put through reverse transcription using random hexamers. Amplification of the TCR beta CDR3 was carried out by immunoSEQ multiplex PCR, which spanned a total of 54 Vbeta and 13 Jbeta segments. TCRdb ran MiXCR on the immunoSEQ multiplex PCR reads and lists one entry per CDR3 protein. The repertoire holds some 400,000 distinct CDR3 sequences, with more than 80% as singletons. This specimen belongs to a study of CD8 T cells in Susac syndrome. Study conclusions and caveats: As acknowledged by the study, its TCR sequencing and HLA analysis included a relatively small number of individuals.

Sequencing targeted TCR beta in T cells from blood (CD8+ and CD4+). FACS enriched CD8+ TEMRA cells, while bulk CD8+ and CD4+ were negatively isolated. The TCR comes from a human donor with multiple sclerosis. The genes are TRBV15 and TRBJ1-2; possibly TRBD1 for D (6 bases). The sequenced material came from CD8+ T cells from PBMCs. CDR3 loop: CATSRDFAGVSYGYTF. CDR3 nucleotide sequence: TGTGCCACCAGCAGAGATTTTGCAGGGGTCAGCTATGGCTACACCTTC.